This TCR beta chain was sequenced in a study of blood T cell repertoires in COVID-19. Sequencing used immunoSEQ multiplex PCR; TCRdb keeps in-frame clones, though not all of them. Here the sample spans 250,000 to 300,000 clones, about nine tenths being singletons. The CDR3 runs to 13 residues. Deletions cut 3 bases from V and 6 bases from J, with 11 bases between. Germline V gene sequence: CDR1 SGHAT, CDR2 FQNNGV. Only one count was recorded for this clone. The V and J genes are TRBV11-2 and TRBJ1-2, with D uncertain. The sequencing sample was made of peripheral blood. The sequence was collected from a man in his forties or fifties with acute or convalescent COVID-19. For the CDR3, the DNA is TGTGCCAGCAGCTTTAGATTACGGGATGGCTACACCTTC. Its translation: CASSFRLRDGYTF.